The next 20 T cell receptor beta chains were all read from a single sample in a study of cytomegalovirus exposure and HLA in healthy donors. Vbeta (60) and Jbeta (13) primers were used in the PCR. Profiling relied on immunoSEQ multiplex PCR, and the TCRdb table lists in-frame clones only, not all of them. Among about 120,000 clones listed, approximately 78% were seen once. Specimen: PBMCs. Source of these receptors: a man aged 40-49 years in good health and CMV-seronegative.

This clone was observed a handful of times. V gene TRBV9 combines with J gene TRBJ2-5; unclear D gene. The DNA end lines up better with TRBJ2-7; the J call may be wrong. CDR3 length equals 14 residues. Germline CDR1 reads SGDLS; CDR2 reads YYNGEE. CDR3 loop: CASSVESASYEQYF. CDR3 nucleotides: TGTGCCAGCAGCGTAGAATCTGCCTCCTACGAGCAGTACTTC.

The chain has TRBV28 and TRBJ1-2, with 7 bases aligning to TRBD1. Per the germline V gene, CDR1 is MDHEN and CDR2 is SYDVKM. The CDR3 consists of 13 residues. Trimming removed 8 bases from V and 2 bases from J; junction bases left unmatched: 5. The chain's CDR3 is CASLQGTNYGYTF. In DNA, the CDR3 is TGTGCCAGCCTACAGGGGACAAACTATGGCTACACCTTC.

J is TRBJ1-2 and V is TRBV6-5, with D perhaps TRBD1 (6 bases). Trimming cost V 2 bases and J 2 bases, with 12 bases left between them. The CDR3 extends over 15 amino acids. Germline values: CDR1 MNHEY, CDR2 SVGAGI. The CDR3, as DNA: TGTGCCAGCAGTTACACGGCAGGGGAGAACTATGGCTACACCTTC. Its translation: CASSYTAGENYGYTF.

CDR3 amino acids: CASSPQGAYEQYF. The CDR3 DNA reads TGCGCCAGCAGCCCGCAGGGGGCCTACGAGCAGTACTTC. The rearrangement joins TRBV5-1 to TRBJ2-7, with 7 positions matching TRBD1. CDR1 SGHRS and CDR2 YFSETQ come from the germline V gene. The V segment lost 4 bases and the J segment 2 bases; nucleotides outside the gene matches: 3. This CDR3 has 13 residues.

CDR3 region: CASSGAGTNGRAEAFF. DNA of the CDR3: TGTGCCAGCAGCGGGGCCGGGACAAATGGTAGGGCTGAAGCTTTCTTT. The chain recombines TRBV7-2 with TRBJ1-1; D might be TRBD1 (6 bases). Germline CDR1 is SGHTA and CDR2 is FQGNSA. Between the trimmed V and J ends, which lost 5 bases and 6 bases, there was a span of 22 bases. This CDR3 has 16 amino acids.

The chain carries TRBV6-1 and TRBJ1-1, with D possibly being TRBD1 (5 bases). V lost 0 bases, J lost 8 bases, and 10 bases lay in between. The V gene's germline CDR1 is MNHNS and CDR2 SASEGT. This CDR3 has 13 amino acids. The CDR3 nucleotides are TGTGCCAGCAGTGAAGCGCGGGGCACAGAAGCTTTCTTT. Translating gives CASSEARGTEAFF.

J is TRBJ2-7 and V is TRBV2; perhaps TRBD1 as D (5 bases). Germline assignment: CDR1 SNHLY and CDR2 FYNNEI. CDR3 size: 14 residues. V was cut by 10 bases and J by 3 bases, with 19 bases left in between. CDR3 bases: TGTGCCAATCGACCCCGGCTAGGGGTCTACGAGCAGTACTTC. It yields the protein CANRPRLGVYEQYF.

The gene calls are TRBV5-6 and TRBJ2-1; possible D gene TRBD2, 6 bases. Germline V gives CDR1 SGHDT, CDR2 YYEEEE. The CDR3 totals 15 residues. V shed 2 bases and J shed 7 bases, with 16 bases lying between them. The CDR3 sequence: CASSFPTGERNEQFF. CDR3 in DNA: TGTGCCAGCAGCTTTCCAACGGGAGAAAGGAATGAGCAGTTCTTC.

This chain links TRBV5-4 with TRBJ2-7; tentative D call: TRBD2 (5 bases). The CDR3 contains 12 residues. Germline V gene lookup returns CDR1 SGHNT and CDR2 YYREEE (reference sequence). V lost 5 bases to trimming and J lost 4 bases, with 10 bases between them. For the CDR3, the DNA is TGTGCCAGCAGGATAACGGGATACGAGCAGTACTTC. Its protein product is CASRITGYEQYF.

The chain couples TRBV12-5 to TRBJ1-1; D gene uncertain. The CDR3 totals 14 residues. Germline V gene lookup returns CDR1 LGHNT and CDR2 FRNRAP. Trimming pared 7 bases from V and 4 bases from J, leaving 16 bases between. Here the CDR3 DNA reads TGTGCTAGTGCCTCCCCCCATTTAGCCACTGAAGCTTTCTTT. It yields the protein CASASPHLATEAFF.

This sequence joins TRBV30 and TRBJ1-2; D perhaps matches TRBD1 (5 bases). Looked up from germline, CDR1 is GTSNPN and CDR2 is SVGIG (reference sequence). The V end was cut by 7 bases, the J end by 0 bases, with 15 bases between. This CDR3 is 14 amino acids long. The CDR3 protein is CASSLGEANYGYTF. The CDR3 bases are TGTGCCTCGTCGCTAGGGGAAGCTAACTATGGCTACACCTTC.

The V gene is TRBV10-2, the J gene TRBJ1-5, with D perhaps matching TRBD1 (6 bases). Per the germline V gene, CDR1 is WSHSY and CDR2 is SAAADI. V was trimmed by 10 bases and J by 4 bases, leaving 17 bases between them. The CDR3 has 14 residues. CDR3 in amino acids: CATKAIGGNQPQHF. The CDR3 nucleotides read TGCGCCACCAAGGCTATAGGGGGAAATCAGCCCCAGCATTTT.

This clone was counted a single time. J is TRBJ2-5 and V is TRBV6-1; maybe TRBD2 (6 bases). Trimming removed 3 bases at V and 3 bases at J, with 11 bases between. CDR1 is MNHNS, CDR2 SASEGT, per germline. The CDR3 extends over 14 amino acids. The CDR3 nucleotides are TGTGCCAGCAGTGATTATTTAGCGGAAGAGACCCAGTACTTC. Its translation is CASSDYLAEETQYF.

This chain uses TRBV4-1 with TRBJ2-2; D not resolved. From germline, CDR1 is MGHRA and CDR2 YSYEKL. The CDR3 runs 14 residues. Trimming stripped 5 bases from V and 1 base from J, with 8 bases between. CDR3 residues: CASSYTENTGELFF. The CDR3 DNA reads TGCGCCAGCAGCTACACAGAGAACACCGGGGAGCTGTTTTTT.

The chain couples TRBV27 to TRBJ1-5, with 8 bases that match TRBD1. The CDR3 covers 16 residues. V lost 6 bases and J lost 10; bases outside the gene matches: 17. CDR1 and CDR2 from the germline V gene are MNHEY and SMNVEV (reference sequence). CDR3 coding DNA: TGTGCCAGCAGCACACGGACAGGGTTGGGCAATGGACCCCAGCATTTT. This codes for CASSTRTGLGNGPQHF.

This rearrangement joins TRBV27 to TRBJ2-2; D may be TRBD1 (7 bases). The germline V gene has CDR1 MNHEY and CDR2 SMNVEV (reference sequence). Trimming pared 8 bases from V and 3 bases from J, leaving 13 bases between. The CDR3 spans 14 residues. CDR3 in DNA: TGTGCCAGCGGGGGGACAGCGTACACCGGGGAGCTGTTTTTT. Its translation is CASGGTAYTGELFF.

The rearrangement joins TRBV10-3 to TRBJ2-1; 12 nucleotides align to TRBD2. With V trimmed by 6 bases and J by 5 bases, 5 bases remained unmatched. Germline values: CDR1 ENHRY, CDR2 SYGVKD. The CDR3 is 15 residues long. CDR3 coding DNA: TGTGCCATCAGGTCGACTAGCGGGGGTAACAATGAGCAGTTCTTC. This translates into CAIRSTSGGNNEQFF.

This chain joins TRBV9 and TRBJ1-4; TRBD1 agrees at 7 bases. With V trimmed by 0 bases and J by 8 bases, 7 bases remained unmatched. This CDR3 has 15 amino acids. Germline values: CDR1 SGDLS, CDR2 YYNGEE. The CDR3 loop reads CASSVGQGQFEKLFF. CDR3 coding DNA: TGTGCCAGCAGCGTAGGACAGGGACAATTCGAAAAACTGTTTTTT. Based on the CDR3 plus reference TRBV9 and TRBJ1-4, the full variable domain is DSGVTQTPKHLITATGQRVTLRCSPRSGDLSVYWYQQSLDQGLQFLIQYYNGEERAKGNILERFSAQQFPDLHSELNLSSLELGDSALYFCASSVGQGQFEKLFFGSGTQLSVL.

The rearrangement joins TRBV2 to TRBJ1-5; D is undetermined. Germline V lookup: CDR1 SNHLY, CDR2 FYNNEI. The CDR3 has 14 amino acids. V lost 6 bases to trimming and J lost 1 base, with 10 bases between them. CDR3 region: CASRTGLSNQPQHF. As DNA, the CDR3 is TGTGCCAGCAGAACGGGGTTGAGCAATCAGCCCCAGCATTTT.

About this clone: The same CDR3 also results from other DNA sequences found in this sample. The DNA for the CDR3 is TGTGCCAGCAGTGACTCTAGCGGCTCCTACAATGAGCAGTTCTTC. It is translated as CASSDSSGSYNEQFF. The chain joins TRBV6-4 to TRBJ2-1, with D perhaps TRBD2 (6 bases). V was pared by 0 bases and J by 0 bases, with 6 bases between. The CDR3 runs to 15 residues. From germline, CDR1 is MRHNA and CDR2 SNTAGT.